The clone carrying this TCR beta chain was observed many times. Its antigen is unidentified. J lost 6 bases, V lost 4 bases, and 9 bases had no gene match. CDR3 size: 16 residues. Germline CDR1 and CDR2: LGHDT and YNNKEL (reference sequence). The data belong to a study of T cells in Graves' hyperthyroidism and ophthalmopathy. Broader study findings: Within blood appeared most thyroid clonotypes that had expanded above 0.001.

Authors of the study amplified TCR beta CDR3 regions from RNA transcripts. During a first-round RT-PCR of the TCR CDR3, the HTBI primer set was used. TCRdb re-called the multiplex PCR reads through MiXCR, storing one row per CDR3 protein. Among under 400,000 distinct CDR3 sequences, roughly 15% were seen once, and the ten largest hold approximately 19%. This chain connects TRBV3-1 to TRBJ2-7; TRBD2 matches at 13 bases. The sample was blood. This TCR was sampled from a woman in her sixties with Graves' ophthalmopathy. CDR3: CASSLSAGLAGSEQYF. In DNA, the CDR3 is TGTGCCAGCAGCCTCAGTGCGGGACTAGCGGGATCCGAGCAGTACTTC.